These 32 T cell receptor beta chains were sequenced from one sample in a study of T-cell reconstitution after alpha-beta-depleted transplantation in children. Findings and caveats of the study: Newly generated T cells supplied most T-cell counts and diversity one year post-transplant.

Using unique molecular identifiers, the investigators prepared the TCRbeta library. A single record per CDR3 protein comes from TCRdb applying MiXCR to the PCR reads. Of a few hundred thousand distinct CDR3 sequences listed, over 7% are singletons. These receptors' targets are unknown. The material sequenced was peripheral blood, taken 360 days after TCRalphabeta/CD19-depleted stem cell transplant. These receptors were collected from a female patient aged 2-15 years who had a stem cell transplant for Fanconi anemia, so the T cells may come from the graft donor.

The rearrangement joins TRBV6-2 or TRBV6-3 to TRBJ2-7; unclear D gene. CDR3 length equals 13 residues. The V and J ends lost 4 bases and 6 bases respectively, with 13 bases between them. Germline V gene sequence: CDR1 MNHEY, CDR2 SVGEGT. The CDR3 protein is CASSSHPTGEQYF. DNA of the CDR3: TGTGCCAGCAGTTCACACCCTACGGGCGAGCAGTACTTC.

This clonotype has more than one count but fewer than ten. The CDR3 reads CASSRAHVPGQGWKLFF. In DNA, the CDR3 is TGTGCCAGTTCCCGGGCCCACGTCCCGGGACAGGGTTGGAAACTGTTTTTT. The chain combines TRBV6-1 with TRBJ1-4; 9 nucleotides align to TRBD1. Trimming removed 9 bases from V and 11 bases from J; junction bases left unmatched: 22. The CDR3 consists of 17 residues. From germline, CDR1 is MNHNS and CDR2 SASEGT.

The sample holds many counts of this clonotype. The chain has TRBV7-3 and TRBJ2-2; 7 bases match TRBD1. The germline V gene has CDR1 SGHTA and CDR2 FQGTGA. This CDR3 contains 17 residues. Unmatched junction bases numbered 8, after V lost 4 bases and J lost 0 bases. This CDR3 is CASSSTGTRANTGELFF. Written as DNA, the CDR3 is TGTGCCAGCAGCTCGACAGGGACCCGAGCGAACACCGGGGAGCTGTTTTTT.

As DNA, the CDR3 is TGTGCCAGCAGTGAATATGGGGACAGGGTTGCAGCTTTCTTT. It is translated as CASSEYGDRVAAFF. This chain links TRBV25-1 with TRBJ1-1; 9 bases are a match to TRBD1. Trimming cost V 0 bases and J 10 bases; bases outside gene matches: 6. This CDR3 spans 14 amino acids. Germline V CDR1 and CDR2: MGHDK, SYGVNS.

This clonotype was counted at least ten times. V usage is TRBV7-2 and J usage is TRBJ1-2; D not resolved. Germline CDR1 and CDR2: SGHTA and FQGNSA. The CDR3 covers 14 residues. V dropped 0 bases and J dropped 8 bases, with 13 bases sitting between them. Here the CDR3 reads CASSLAGGPPGYTF. CDR3 nucleotides: TGTGCCAGCAGCTTAGCTGGTGGGCCGCCGGGCTACACCTTC.

In its sample, this clonotype was seen a few times. The CDR3 DNA reads as TGTGCCAGCAGTGAGTTGCCAAACACCGGGGAGCTGTTTTTT. It is translated as CASSELPNTGELFF. This chain uses TRBV6-4 with TRBJ2-2; D not certain. The V gene's germline CDR1 is MRHNA and CDR2 SNTAGT. The V and J ends lost 3 bases and 2 bases respectively, with 7 bases between them. The CDR3 has 14 residues.

V gene TRBV12-3 or TRBV12-4 combines with J gene TRBJ2-1; TRBD2 aligns across 10 bases. Trimming removed 6 bases from V and 1 base from J; junction bases left unmatched: 6. This CDR3 comprises 16 residues. DNA for the CDR3: TGTGCCAGCAGCATGTTTAGCGGGGGGTCCTACAATGAGCAGTTCTTC. It translates to CASSMFSGGSYNEQFF.

The chain joins TRBV5-1 to TRBJ2-3; 7 bases fit TRBD2. Germline V CDR1 and CDR2: SGHRS, YFSETQ. The CDR3 loop spans 15 amino acids. The trim removed 9 bases at V and 3 bases at J, leaving 13 bases unmatched. In nucleotides, the CDR3 is TGCGCCACCCCGAGGGCGGACGGGGGGACAGATACGCAGTATTTT. Encoded protein: CATPRADGGTDTQYF.

This clonotype has ten or more counts. The J gene is TRBJ2-7, the V gene TRBV30, with 9 bases identical to TRBD1. Germline CDR1 and CDR2: GTSNPN and SVGIG (reference sequence). V was pared by 7 bases and J by 4 bases, with 2 bases of the junction left unmatched. This CDR3 has 11 amino acids. The DNA of the CDR3 is TGTGCCTCAGGACAGGGGTACGAGCAGTACTTC. It translates to CASGQGYEQYF.

The chain joins TRBV6-5 to TRBJ2-5; the D is unclear. Between the trimmed V and J ends, which lost 2 bases and 5 bases, there was a span of 6 bases. CDR1 is MNHEY and CDR2 is SVGAGI in the germline V gene. The CDR3 sequence is 12 residues long. In nucleotides, the CDR3 is TGTGCCAGCAGTTACGACGGGGAGACCCAGTACTTC. Translation gives CASSYDGETQYF.

J is TRBJ1-1 and V is TRBV2; the D gene is possibly TRBD1 (6 bases). V lost 4 bases, J lost 7 bases, and 13 bases lay in between. The CDR3 covers 13 residues. Germline-derived CDR1 and CDR2 are SNHLY and FYNNEI. CDR3 protein: CASSAYQTGEAFF. CDR3 nucleotide sequence: TGTGCCAGCAGTGCCTACCAGACAGGTGAAGCTTTCTTT.

This chain joins TRBV7-2 and TRBJ2-5, with D possibly matching TRBD2 (5 bases). The CDR3 contains 16 residues. Germline values: CDR1 SGHTA, CDR2 FQGNSA. Trimming stripped 2 bases from V and 0 bases from J, with 13 bases between. This CDR3 reads CASSLRRPGYQETQYF. Written as DNA, the CDR3 is TGTGCCAGCAGCTTACGGAGGCCCGGGTACCAAGAGACCCAGTACTTC. Together with reference TRBV7-2 and TRBJ2-5, the CDR3 gives the full variable domain: GAGVSQSPSNKVTEKGKDVELRCDPISGHTALYWYRQSLGQGLEFLIYFQGNSAPDKSGLPSDRFSAERTGGSVSTLTIQRTQQEDSAVYLCASSLRRPGYQETQYFGPGTRLLVL.

This clonotype was counted a few times. This chain connects TRBV20-1 to TRBJ1-4, with TRBD1 as a possible D gene (5 bases). Germline V gene lookup returns CDR1 DFQATT and CDR2 SNEGSKA (reference sequence). Trimming pared 7 bases from V and 6 bases from J, leaving 21 bases between. The CDR3 spans 15 residues. The CDR3 loop reads CSVPEGTGGDEKLFF. The CDR3, as DNA: TGCAGTGTCCCGGAGGGAACAGGAGGGGATGAAAAACTGTTTTTT.

This clonotype showed up many times. The J gene is TRBJ1-4, the V gene TRBV10-3; TRBD1 might be the D (5 bases). The CDR3 sequence is 13 residues long. The V gene lost 11 bases and the J gene lost 5 bases, with 15 bases spanning the gap. Germline loops: CDR1 ENHRY, CDR2 SYGVKD. CDR3 in amino acids: CAAGIGENEKLFF. The CDR3 DNA is TGTGCCGCCGGGATAGGGGAAAATGAAAAACTGTTTTTT.

About this clonotype: This may arise from a read error, as a much more abundant clone is one base away. No conserved phenylalanine or tryptophan is present at the end of the CDR3, so a read error is the likely explanation. The chain links TRBV2 to TRBJ2-1; perhaps TRBD1 as D (5 bases). Trimming cost V 3 bases and J 4 bases, with 10 bases left between them. CDR1 SNHLY and CDR2 FYNNEI come from the germline V gene. The CDR3 is 14 amino acids. CDR3 sequence (DNA): TGTGCCAGCAGTGATCGACAGAAATACAATGAGCAGTTCTGC. The encoded protein is CASSDRQKYNEQFC.

This clonotype was detected ten times or more. The chain employs TRBV27 and TRBJ2-5; D remains ambiguous. Trimming removed 9 bases from V and 3 bases from J, with 5 bases in between. The CDR3 runs to 10 residues. CDR1 and CDR2 (germline): MNHEY, SMNVEV (reference sequence). The CDR3 protein is CARPEETQYF. CDR3 DNA: TGTGCCAGACCAGAAGAGACCCAGTACTTC.

This clonotype has a count of ten or more. This chain uses TRBV28 with TRBJ2-3, with 9 nucleotides matching TRBD2. V shed 4 bases and J 3 bases; nucleotides not matched to a gene: 8. The germline CDR1 and CDR2 sequences are MDHEN and SYDVKM. The CDR3 is 16 residues long. CDR3 in DNA: TGTGCCAGCAGTTGGCCCTCGAGCGGGGGGACAGATACGCAGTATTTT. Translation: CASSWPSSGGTDTQYF.

The chain joins TRBV30 to TRBJ1-1, with unresolved D. The germline V gene encodes CDR1 GTSNPN and CDR2 SVGIG (reference sequence). The CDR3 is made up of 14 amino acids. V was shortened by 0 bases and J by 10 bases, with 18 bases between the two germline ends. As DNA, the CDR3 is TGTGCCTGGAGTGTAACGTTGGAGGCGGGTCCAGCTTTCTTT. Its translation: CAWSVTLEAGPAFF.

This clonotype was seen many times. The genes are TRBV7-6 and TRBJ2-6, with D perhaps matching TRBD1 (5 bases). Per germline, CDR1 SGHVS and CDR2 FNYEAQ. There are 19 residues in the CDR3. V was trimmed by 4 bases and J by 0 bases, leaving 19 bases between them. In DNA form, the CDR3 reads TGTGCCAGCAGCTCAAGGGGTAGACAGCTTAGCTCTGGGGCCAACGTCCTGACTTTC. Protein sequence: CASSSRGRQLSSGANVLTF.

In its sample, this clonotype was seen a few times. The chain carries TRBV27 and TRBJ2-7; D gene unclear. Trimming cost V 0 bases and J 0 bases, with 9 bases left between them. Germline CDR1 reads MNHEY; CDR2 reads SMNVEV (reference sequence). CDR3 length: 15 amino acids. DNA for the CDR3: TGTGCCAGCAGTTTATCGATGATAGCCTCCTACGAGCAGTACTTC. This codes for CASSLSMIASYEQYF.

This clonotype was recorded a few times. The gene calls are TRBV7-3 and TRBJ2-2; D unclear. Germline CDR1 reads SGHTA; CDR2 reads FQGTGA. This CDR3 contains 16 residues. Trimming shortened V by 2 bases and J by 6 bases, and 16 bases separated the two germline ends. Here the CDR3 reads CASSLRVPANPGELFF. The CDR3 DNA sequence: TGTGCCAGCAGCTTACGGGTGCCCGCTAACCCCGGGGAGCTGTTTTTT.

This clonotype was counted ten times or more. J is TRBJ1-1 and V is TRBV9; TRBD1 is a possible D gene (6 bases). Deletions cut 0 bases from V and 1 base from J, with 10 bases between. The CDR3 is 15 amino acids. Germline V lookup: CDR1 SGDLS, CDR2 YYNGEE. The CDR3: CASSVGVGGNTEAFF. The CDR3 coding sequence is TGTGCCAGCAGCGTAGGGGTAGGGGGGAACACTGAAGCTTTCTTT.

The sample holds many counts of this clonotype. V and J are TRBV6-2 or TRBV6-3 and TRBJ2-3, with 7 bases matching TRBD2. Germline V gene lookup returns CDR1 MNHEY and CDR2 SVGEGT. The junction had 8 bases not matched to a gene; V was cut back by 2 bases and J by 0 bases. This CDR3 is built from 17 residues. The CDR3 nucleotides are TGTGCCAGCAGTTACCCAGGACTAGAATTTAGCACAGATACGCAGTATTTT. Translation gives CASSYPGLEFSTDTQYF.

This clonotype was seen repeatedly, ten times or more. V gene TRBV29-1 combines with J gene TRBJ2-5; unclear D gene. V shed 4 bases and J shed 5 bases, with 11 bases lying between them. Germline CDR1 is SQVTM and CDR2 is ANQGSEA. The CDR3 runs to 12 residues. This chain's CDR3 is CSVGEGRETQYF. For the CDR3, the DNA is TGCAGCGTTGGGGAAGGCAGGGAGACCCAGTACTTC.

This clonotype has a count of ten or more. The chain carries TRBV29-1 and TRBJ1-1, with no clear D. Germline CDR1 SQVTM, CDR2 ANQGSEA. The CDR3 consists of 13 residues. V lost 3 bases and J lost 1, with 9 bases in between. CDR3 nucleotides: TGCAGCGTTGAGAAGACTGGGAACACTGAAGCTTTCTTT. Translation gives CSVEKTGNTEAFF.

This clonotype was seen at least ten times. This chain uses TRBV4-2 with TRBJ2-3; 8 bases agree with TRBD2. V was pared by 8 bases and J by 2 bases, with 6 bases of the junction left unmatched. This CDR3 comprises 14 residues. Germline V gene lookup returns CDR1 LGHNA and CDR2 YNFKEQ. Written as DNA, the CDR3 is TGTGCCAGCCGCCCGGGGGGGATCACAGATACGCAGTATTTT. It is translated as CASRPGGITDTQYF.

The chain recombines TRBV11-1 with TRBJ2-5; 7 bases are shared with TRBD2. This CDR3 comprises 16 residues. Germline CDR1 is SGHAT and CDR2 is FQDESV (reference sequence). Trimming took 3 bases from V and 4 from J; bases not matched to a gene: 11. The CDR3 nucleotides read TGTGCCAGCAGCTTGGGTCGGCGGGGAGGGAGAGAGACCCAGTACTTC. Its translation: CASSLGRRGGRETQYF.

This clonotype came up a few times. The V and J genes are TRBV20-1 and TRBJ2-5; TRBD2 agrees at 8 bases. The CDR3 runs to 18 residues. Germline-derived CDR1 and CDR2 are DFQATT and SNEGSKA (reference sequence). V was clipped by 2 bases and J by 2 bases; unmatched bases: 16. In nucleotides, the CDR3 is TGCAGTGCTAGAATCCCAGGGACCTCCTCGGGGGGGCAAGAGACCCAGTACTTC. Translating gives CSARIPGTSSGGQETQYF.

This clonotype came up many times. This chain connects TRBV3-1 to TRBJ2-3; no definite D call. The V end lost 0 bases, the J end lost 6 bases, and 10 bases lay between the germline ends. The V gene's germline CDR1 is LGHDT and CDR2 YNNKEL (reference sequence). The length of the CDR3 is 14 residues. CDR3: CASSQDLGYDTQYF. For the CDR3, the DNA is TGTGCCAGCAGCCAAGATCTTGGTTACGATACGCAGTATTTT.

As regards this clonotype: Since a much larger clone is just one base distant, this may be a read error. V usage is TRBV30 and J usage is TRBJ2-3; 15 nucleotides align to TRBD2. Germline V lookup: CDR1 GTSNPN, CDR2 SVGIG (reference sequence). V trimming: 6 bases; J trimming: 4 bases; junction bases outside the gene matches: 17. This CDR3 spans 19 amino acids. CDR3 in DNA: TGTGCCTGCAGTAGGACTAGCGGGGGGGCCGGGTTGTCAGCAGATACGCAGTATTTT. This encodes CACSRTSGGAGLSADTQYF.

J is TRBJ2-7 and V is TRBV6-1; D perhaps matches TRBD2 (6 bases). Trimming removed 6 bases at V and 4 bases at J, with 13 bases between. The CDR3 loop spans 13 amino acids. Germline CDR1 MNHNS, CDR2 SASEGT. In nucleotides, the CDR3 is TGTGCCAGCAGCTGGGGGGACGTTTACGAGCAGTACTTC. It specifies CASSWGDVYEQYF.

This clonotype was picked up many times. V gene TRBV29-1 combines with J gene TRBJ1-2; D possibly corresponds to TRBD1 (6 bases). Germline V lookup: CDR1 SQVTM, CDR2 ANQGSEA. CDR3 length: 12 residues. V dropped 3 bases and J dropped 3 bases, with 8 bases sitting between them. The CDR3 nucleotides read TGCAGCGTTGAGGAGGGGGACTATGGCTACACCTTC. It codes for CSVEEGDYGYTF.